The 20 T cell receptor beta chains listed next were all sequenced from one sample in a study of blood T cell repertoires in COVID-19. Sequenced by immunoSEQ multiplex PCR; TCRdb stores in-frame clones only, minus some. The data hold about 150,000 clones, with approximately 86% observed a single time. The sequencing input was peripheral blood. These receptors were taken from a woman aged 60-70 years with active or convalescent COVID-19.

This sequence joins TRBV7-8 and TRBJ2-3, with D possibly being TRBD2 (7 bases). The CDR3 is 16 amino acids. Trimming removed 5 bases from V and 2 bases from J, with 17 bases in between. Looked up from germline, CDR1 is SGHVS and CDR2 is FQNEAQ. The CDR3 protein is CASSTRGGANTDTQYF. The CDR3 DNA reads TGTGCCAGCAGCACCCGTGGGGGGGCTAACACAGATACGCAGTATTTT.

The chain joins TRBV27 to TRBJ1-1, with 8 bases identical to TRBD1. The CDR3 contains 14 residues. Losses at the gene ends were 2 bases for V and 4 bases for J; bases not matched to a gene: 3. Germline V CDR1 and CDR2: MNHEY, SMNVEV (reference sequence). This chain's CDR3 is CASSLDRGFTEAFF. Written as DNA, the CDR3 is TGTGCCAGCAGTTTAGACAGGGGCTTCACTGAAGCTTTCTTT.

This clone was detected a few times. Written as DNA, the CDR3 is TGCGCCAGCAGCCAAGGGCCCGCAGGGGGTGGGGCCAACGTCCTGACTTTC. Residues: CASSQGPAGGGANVLTF. The rearrangement uses TRBV4-1 and TRBJ2-6; the match to TRBD1 covers 7 bases. This CDR3 spans 17 amino acids. With V trimmed by 1 base and J by 3 bases, 6 bases remained unmatched. Germline assignment: CDR1 MGHRA and CDR2 YSYEKL.

This clone has only a few counts. The chain employs TRBV7-2 and TRBJ1-1; the D gene is possibly TRBD1 (6 bases). Trimming removed 4 bases at V and 1 base at J, with 7 bases between. Per germline, CDR1 SGHTA and CDR2 FQGNSA. The CDR3 sequence is 13 residues long. CDR3 residues: CASSSGQNTEAFF. The CDR3 region has the DNA TGTGCCAGCAGCTCGGGACAGAACACTGAAGCTTTCTTT.

The V call is TRBV11-2, the J call TRBJ2-7; TRBD1 matches 8 bases. V shed 5 bases and J 5 bases; nucleotides not matched to a gene: 8. Germline V gene sequence: CDR1 SGHAT, CDR2 FQNNGV. The CDR3 is made up of 14 amino acids. The CDR3 here is CASSAGGSGDEQYF. CDR3 nucleotides: TGTGCCAGCAGCGCAGGGGGCTCCGGGGACGAGCAGTACTTC.

The rearrangement uses TRBV5-1 and TRBJ2-3; 8 bases map to TRBD2. J lost 1 base, V lost 2 bases, and 3 bases had no gene match. This CDR3 contains 15 residues. Per germline, CDR1 SGHRS and CDR2 YFSETQ. CDR3 nucleotides: TGCGCCAGCAGCTTAGGGCGGGGGGGCACAGATACGCAGTATTTT. Its translation: CASSLGRGGTDTQYF.

A few counts support this clone. This CDR3 is also generated by other DNA sequences in the sample. The chain uses TRBV6-4 and TRBJ2-3, with 8 bases aligning to TRBD2. The ends lost 2 bases at V and 1 base at J; junction bases unmatched: 2. CDR1 is MRHNA and CDR2 is SNTAGT in the germline V gene. The CDR3 has 15 residues. In DNA, the CDR3 is TGTGCCAGCAGTGACCGAGCGGGGGGCACAGATACGCAGTATTTT. This codes for CASSDRAGGTDTQYF.

The chain is built from TRBV5-1 and TRBJ2-7; 8 nucleotides agree with TRBD1. After removal of 0 bases from V and 5 bases from J, the junction contained 13 bases not matched to a gene. Germline V lookup: CDR1 SGHRS, CDR2 YFSETQ. This CDR3 is 17 amino acids long. DNA of the CDR3: TGCGCCAGCAGCTTGGTTATTGTTGGGTCAGGGGGCGACGAGCAGTACTTC. Translated: CASSLVIVGSGGDEQYF.

V gene TRBV19 combines with J gene TRBJ1-2; tentative D call: TRBD1 (5 bases). CDR1 LNHDA and CDR2 SQIVND come from the germline V gene (reference sequence). V was pared by 2 bases and J by 3 bases, with 10 bases between. The length of the CDR3 is 14 residues. The CDR3 spells CASSISGGDYGYTF. As DNA, the CDR3 is TGTGCCAGTAGTATATCGGGGGGAGACTATGGCTACACCTTC.

This clone was seen only a few times. The chain has TRBV3-1 (or the pseudogene TRBV3-2) and TRBJ1-4; 7 nucleotides agree with TRBD1. Trimming removed 4 bases from V and 4 bases from J; junction bases left unmatched: 6. This CDR3 has 15 residues. Germline values: CDR1 LGHDT, CDR2 YNNKEL (reference sequence). The CDR3 DNA follows: TGTGCCAGCAGCCCCCCCGGGACAGTTAATGAAAAACTGTTTTTT. Its protein is CASSPPGTVNEKLFF.

The V call is TRBV6-5, the J call TRBJ1-2; 7 bases align to TRBD1. Losses at the gene ends were 6 bases for V and 4 bases for J; bases not matched to a gene: 5. Germline assignment: CDR1 MNHEY and CDR2 SVGAGI. The CDR3 totals 13 residues. CDR3 bases: TGTGCCAGCAGAACACAGGGGTCCTATGGCTACACCTTC. Translating it yields CASRTQGSYGYTF.

The chain uses TRBV3-1 (or the pseudogene TRBV3-2) and TRBJ1-1; 7 nucleotides match TRBD1. CDR1 is LGHDT, CDR2 YNNKEL, per germline (reference sequence). The CDR3 has 15 amino acids. V lost 5 bases to trimming and J lost 6 bases; unmatched junction nucleotides: 12. The DNA of the CDR3 is TGTGCCAGCAGCTTAAACAGGGGTTATGGCGCTGAAGCTTTCTTT. Protein: CASSLNRGYGAEAFF.

The chain has TRBV28 and TRBJ1-6, with 7 bases that match TRBD1. This CDR3 comprises 14 residues. J was trimmed by 12 bases and V by 6 bases; bases with no gene match: 11. Germline CDR1 is MDHEN and CDR2 is SYDVKM. CDR3 DNA sequence: TGTGCCAGCAGCCAAACAGGGGCCGGGGTACCCCTCCACTTT. Translated, it gives CASSQTGAGVPLHF.

The chain has TRBV5-1 and TRBJ1-2; 9 bases line up with TRBD1. The trim removed 4 bases at V and 5 bases at J, leaving 9 bases unmatched. The CDR3 extends over 15 amino acids. Germline V gene sequence: CDR1 SGHRS, CDR2 YFSETQ. CDR3 residues: CASSPQPGQGYGYTF. In nucleotides, the CDR3 is TGCGCCAGCAGCCCACAACCGGGACAGGGTTATGGCTACACCTTC. Full variable domain (missing parts from reference TRBV5-1 and TRBJ1-2): KAGVTQTPRYLIKTRGQQVTLSCSPISGHRSVSWYQQTPGQGLQFLFEYFSETQRNKGNFPGRFSGRQFSNSRSEMNVSTLELGDSALYLCASSPQPGQGYGYTFGSGTRLTVV.

The chain employs TRBV19 and TRBJ1-4; TRBD1 matches at 9 bases. The CDR3 extends over 15 amino acids. V gave up 4 bases and J gave up 8 bases; unmatched junction bases: 8. Germline values: CDR1 LNHDA, CDR2 SQIVND (reference sequence). The CDR3 is CASSKGQGSREKLFF. The CDR3 DNA follows: TGTGCCAGTAGTAAAGGACAGGGGTCCAGGGAAAAACTGTTTTTT.

In its sample, this clone was seen once. The chain combines TRBV2 with TRBJ1-5; TRBD1 agrees at 7 bases. In germline, CDR1 is SNHLY, CDR2 FYNNEI. Losses at the gene ends were 10 bases for V and 4 bases for J; bases not matched to a gene: 13. The CDR3 has 15 residues. CDR3 sequence (DNA): TGTGCCACAAAGTGGGATAGGGGGCTTAATCAGCCCCAGCATTTT. Its protein is CATKWDRGLNQPQHF.

The V and J genes are TRBV27 and TRBJ1-6; D might be TRBD1 (6 bases). Trimming took off 7 bases at V and 6 bases at J, with 16 bases between the two ends. The CDR3 consists of 15 residues. Germline CDR1 reads MNHEY; CDR2 reads SMNVEV (reference sequence). The CDR3 DNA is TGTGCCAGCACGAGAGCGGACAGTCCTAATTCACCCCTCCACTTT. It translates to CASTRADSPNSPLHF.

The chain has TRBV18 and TRBJ1-2; the D gene is possibly TRBD1 (5 bases). V lost 3 bases and J 8 bases, leaving 19 bases between the germline ends. The CDR3 is 15 amino acids. The V gene's germline CDR1 is KGHSH and CDR2 LQKENI. The CDR3 is CASSPPIREVGGYTF. Written as DNA, the CDR3 is TGTGCCAGCTCACCCCCGATCAGGGAAGTCGGCGGCTACACCTTC.

The chain combines TRBV18 with TRBJ1-1; D is ambiguous. Looked up from germline, CDR1 is KGHSH and CDR2 is LQKENI. The CDR3 runs 14 residues. V dropped 1 base and J dropped 0 bases, with 6 bases sitting between them. CDR3 sequence (DNA): TGTGCCAGCTCACCACTCGGAGTGAACACTGAAGCTTTCTTT. The encoded protein is CASSPLGVNTEAFF.

The V gene is TRBV7-9, the J gene TRBJ2-7, with D possibly matching TRBD1 (6 bases). Per the germline V gene, CDR1 is SEHNR and CDR2 is FQNEAQ (reference sequence). V was clipped by 5 bases and J by 9 bases, with 14 bases between them. The CDR3 loop spans 12 amino acids. The CDR3 DNA reads as TGTGCCAGCAGCCGGGACAACCAGGGGCAGTACTTC. Translating it yields CASSRDNQGQYF.